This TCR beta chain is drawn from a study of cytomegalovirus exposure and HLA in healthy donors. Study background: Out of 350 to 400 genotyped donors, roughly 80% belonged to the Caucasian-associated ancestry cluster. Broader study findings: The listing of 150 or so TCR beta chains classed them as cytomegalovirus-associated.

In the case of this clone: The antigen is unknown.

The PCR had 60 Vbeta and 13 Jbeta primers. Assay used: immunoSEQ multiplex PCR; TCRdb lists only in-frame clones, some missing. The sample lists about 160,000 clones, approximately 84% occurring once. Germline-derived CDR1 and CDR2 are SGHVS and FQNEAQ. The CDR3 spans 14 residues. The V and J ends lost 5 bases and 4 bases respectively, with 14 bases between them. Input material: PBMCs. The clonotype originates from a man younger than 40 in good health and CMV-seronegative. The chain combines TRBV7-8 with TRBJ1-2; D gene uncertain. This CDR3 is CASSRHNLRYGYTF. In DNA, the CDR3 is TGTGCCAGCAGCCGACACAACCTCCGCTATGGCTACACCTTC.